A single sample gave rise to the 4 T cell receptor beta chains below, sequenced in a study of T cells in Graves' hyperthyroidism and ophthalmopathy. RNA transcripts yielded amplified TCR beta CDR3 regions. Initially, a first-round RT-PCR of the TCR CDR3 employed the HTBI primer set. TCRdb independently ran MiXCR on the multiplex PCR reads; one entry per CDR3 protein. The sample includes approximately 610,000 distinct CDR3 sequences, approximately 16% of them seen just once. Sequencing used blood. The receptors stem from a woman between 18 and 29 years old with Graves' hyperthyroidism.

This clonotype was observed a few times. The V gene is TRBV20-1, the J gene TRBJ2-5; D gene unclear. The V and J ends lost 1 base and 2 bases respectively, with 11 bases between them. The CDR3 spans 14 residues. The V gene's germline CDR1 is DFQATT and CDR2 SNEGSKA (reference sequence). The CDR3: CSARVRLVQETQYF. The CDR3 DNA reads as TGCAGTGCTAGAGTTCGACTGGTACAAGAGACCCAGTACTTC.

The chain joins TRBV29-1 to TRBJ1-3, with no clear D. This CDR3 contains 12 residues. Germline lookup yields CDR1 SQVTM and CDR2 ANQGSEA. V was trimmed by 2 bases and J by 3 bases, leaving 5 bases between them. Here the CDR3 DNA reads TGCAGCGTTGAATCCGTTGGAAACACCATATATTTT. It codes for CSVESVGNTIYF.

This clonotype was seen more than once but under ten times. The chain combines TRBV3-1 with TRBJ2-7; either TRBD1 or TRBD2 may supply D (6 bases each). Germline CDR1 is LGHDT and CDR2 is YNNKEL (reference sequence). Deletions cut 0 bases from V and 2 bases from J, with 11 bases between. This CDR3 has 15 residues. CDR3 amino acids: CASSQDHGGPYEQYF. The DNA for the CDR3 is TGTGCCAGCAGCCAAGATCATGGGGGGCCCTACGAGCAGTACTTC.

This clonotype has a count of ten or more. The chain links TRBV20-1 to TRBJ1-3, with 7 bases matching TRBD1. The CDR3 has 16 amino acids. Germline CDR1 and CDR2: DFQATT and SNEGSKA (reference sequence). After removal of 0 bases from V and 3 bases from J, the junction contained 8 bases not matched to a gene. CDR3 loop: CSARDPDRTGGNTIYF. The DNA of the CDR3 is TGCAGTGCTAGAGACCCCGACCGGACAGGTGGAAACACCATATATTTT.